A single sample gave rise to the 22 T cell receptor beta chains below, sequenced in a study of blood T cells in healthy people across ages. For the second PCR, which ran for about 6 to 11 cycles, a sample-barcoded 5' primer and a J-beta primer mix were used. TCRdb reanalysed the 5' RACE reads using MiXCR and keeps one entry per CDR3 protein. The table includes over 950,000 distinct CDR3 sequences, 35% to 40% detected once. The sequenced sample consisted of blood. These receptors originate from a man between 18 and 29 years old in good health.

The chain couples TRBV4-1 to TRBJ2-7; tentatively, D is TRBD1 (5 bases). V was trimmed by 4 bases and J by 0 bases, leaving 13 bases between them. Germline V lookup: CDR1 MGHRA, CDR2 YSYEKL. The CDR3 has 15 residues. The CDR3 is CASSREVRGSYEQYF. The CDR3 DNA reads TGCGCCAGCAGCCGAGAAGTTAGGGGCTCCTACGAGCAGTACTTC.

The rearrangement uses TRBV10-3 and TRBJ2-2, with 9 bases fitting TRBD2. V lost 4 bases to trimming and J lost 3 bases; unmatched junction nucleotides: 3. The CDR3 has 15 residues. Germline CDR1 ENHRY, CDR2 SYGVKD. CDR3 loop: CAISVSGGYTGELFF. CDR3 DNA: TGTGCCATCAGTGTTAGCGGGGGCTACACCGGGGAGCTGTTTTTT.

The chain is built from TRBV25-1 and TRBJ1-5; TRBD1 agrees at 8 bases. The CDR3 spans 18 residues. J gave up 1 base and V 10 bases, and 18 bases lay outside the gene matches. Germline loops: CDR1 MGHDK, CDR2 SYGVNS. The CDR3 coding sequence is TGTGCCACCTCAGGACAGGGCCGATTTAAGTGGAGCAATCAGCCCCAGCATTTT. Its protein is CATSGQGRFKWSNQPQHF.

V gene TRBV10-3 combines with J gene TRBJ1-1, with D perhaps TRBD1 (5 bases). The CDR3 has 13 amino acids. Germline V gene lookup returns CDR1 ENHRY and CDR2 SYGVKD. V lost 11 bases and J 0 bases, leaving 13 bases between the germline ends. CDR3 nucleotide sequence: TGTGCCGTTGTGGGGGGATTGAACACTGAAGCTTTCTTT. The encoded protein is CAVVGGLNTEAFF.

This chain uses TRBV28 with TRBJ1-1; D is unresolved. The germline V gene has CDR1 MDHEN and CDR2 SYDVKM. The CDR3 has 12 amino acids. Trimming removed 7 bases at V and 7 bases at J, with 13 bases between. The CDR3 loop reads CASTAPPVEAFF. For the CDR3, the DNA is TGTGCCAGCACCGCCCCCCCAGTTGAAGCTTTCTTT.

V gene TRBV29-1 combines with J gene TRBJ2-4; D is possibly TRBD1 (6 bases). The DNA end favors TRBJ2-7, so the J call may be wrong. This CDR3 region has 12 residues. Germline CDR1 SQVTM, CDR2 ANQGSEA. The CDR3 protein is CSVQDSLYEQYF. The CDR3 region has the DNA TGCAGCGTTCAGGACAGCCTCTACGAGCAGTACTTC.

The V gene is TRBV12-3 or TRBV12-4, the J gene TRBJ2-7; D remains ambiguous. V was clipped by 5 bases and J by 2 bases, with 10 bases between them. The CDR3 runs 13 residues. CDR3 protein: CASSQSSTYEQYF. The CDR3 DNA is TGTGCCAGCAGTCAAAGTTCTACCTACGAGCAGTACTTC.

This chain joins TRBV6-5 and TRBJ1-3; D not certain. Germline CDR1 MNHEY, CDR2 SVGAGI. Trimming left V 6 bases short and J 4 bases short, with 10 bases between. The CDR3 consists of 13 residues. The CDR3 DNA follows: TGTGCCAGCAGAAGATCCCAGGGAAACACCATATATTTT. It specifies CASRRSQGNTIYF.

The chain joins TRBV10-3 to TRBJ1-3; tentative D call: TRBD1 (5 bases). V dropped 6 bases and J dropped 1 base, with 10 bases sitting between them. The CDR3 length is 14 residues. Germline CDR1 is ENHRY and CDR2 is SYGVKD. The CDR3 protein is CAISKQESGNTIYF. The CDR3 nucleotides are TGTGCCATCAGCAAACAGGAGTCTGGAAACACCATATATTTT.

This clonotype turned up a few times. The chain joins TRBV27 to TRBJ2-7, with 8 positions matching TRBD1. V lost 6 bases, J lost 0 bases, and 4 bases stayed unmatched. In germline, CDR1 is MNHEY, CDR2 SMNVEV (reference sequence). The CDR3 spans 14 residues. The CDR3 sequence is CASRGQVSSYEQYF. CDR3 DNA sequence: TGTGCCAGCAGGGGACAGGTCAGCTCCTACGAGCAGTACTTC.

This clonotype came up many times. V and J are TRBV4-3 and TRBJ2-3, with TRBD2 matching 7 bases. J gave up 3 bases and V 0 bases, and 6 bases lay outside the gene matches. Germline V gene lookup returns CDR1 LGHNA and CDR2 YSLEER. The CDR3 length is 16 residues. The CDR3 DNA reads TGCGCCAGCAGCCAAGATGCGGGACTACAGACAGATACGCAGTATTTT. Translating gives CASSQDAGLQTDTQYF.

This clonotype was detected only a few times. J is TRBJ2-1 and V is TRBV18, with D unclear. The assigned J gene may be wrong: the sequence end matches TRBJ2-7 better. Germline-derived CDR1 and CDR2 are KGHSH and LQKENI. This CDR3 comprises 14 residues. This CDR3 is CASSPSSSYNEQYF. The DNA for the CDR3 is TGTGCCAGCTCACCGTCGAGCTCCTACAATGAGCAGTACTTC.

This clonotype was recorded a few times. CDR3 amino acids: CASTSYLGGHQPQHF. The CDR3 coding sequence is TGTGCCAGTACCTCCTATTTGGGTGGTCATCAGCCCCAGCATTTT. The chain carries TRBV19 and TRBJ1-5; unclear D gene. The germline V gene encodes CDR1 LNHDA and CDR2 SQIVND (reference sequence). Between the trimmed V and J ends, which lost 7 bases and 5 bases, there was a span of 18 bases. This CDR3 spans 15 amino acids.

Only a few counts were recorded for this clonotype. V gene TRBV29-1 combines with J gene TRBJ2-7; D gene ambiguous. Germline V CDR1 and CDR2: SQVTM, ANQGSEA. V was shortened by 6 bases and J by 4 bases, with 13 bases between the two germline ends. The CDR3 is made up of 12 amino acids. Here the CDR3 reads CSVGELTYEQYF. DNA of the CDR3: TGCAGCGTGGGCGAGTTAACATACGAGCAGTACTTC.

Regarding this clonotype: Given the absence of the conserved phenylalanine or tryptophan at the CDR3 end, a read error is likely. The chain has TRBV15 and TRBJ1-2, with D maybe TRBD1 (6 bases). From germline, CDR1 is LNHNV and CDR2 YYDKDF (reference sequence). The CDR3 has 13 amino acids. Trimming left V 9 bases short and J 0 bases short, with 11 bases between. As DNA, the CDR3 is TGTGCCACTACAGGGATGGCTAACTATGGCTACACCCTC. The encoded protein is CATTGMANYGYTL.

This clonotype has just a few counts. The chain is built from TRBV20-1 and TRBJ1-1, with a tentative D call TRBD1 (5 bases). V was trimmed by 8 bases and J by 1 base, leaving 20 bases between them. CDR3 length: 15 amino acids. Germline V lookup: CDR1 DFQATT, CDR2 SNEGSKA (reference sequence). CDR3 amino acids: CSTTRLTGTNTEAFF. The CDR3 DNA follows: TGCAGTACCACTAGGCTGACCGGGACGAACACTGAAGCTTTCTTT.

This clonotype came up a few times. In DNA, the CDR3 is TGTGCCAGCAGCTTAGGGAGCAGTAAGGAGACCCAGTACTTC. Translated, it gives CASSLGSSKETQYF. The chain uses TRBV7-2 and TRBJ2-5; D is unresolved. Trimming took off 1 base at V and 5 bases at J, with 11 bases between the two ends. The germline V gene encodes CDR1 SGHTA and CDR2 FQGNSA. CDR3 length equals 14 residues.

The chain joins TRBV20-1 to TRBJ2-7; 8 bases line up with TRBD1. The J segment lost 2 bases and the V segment lost 6 bases, leaving 6 bases of the junction unmatched. Germline CDR1 DFQATT, CDR2 SNEGSKA (reference sequence). The CDR3 is made up of 13 amino acids. CDR3 sequence (DNA): TGCAGTGCCAAGACAGGGGACACCTACGAGCAGTACTTC. Protein: CSAKTGDTYEQYF.

With respect to this clonotype: A much larger clone differs from this one at a single base, so this may be a read error. The chain recombines TRBV4-3 with TRBJ2-4; D not resolved. Germline CDR1 reads LGHNA; CDR2 reads YSLEER. V gave up 1 base and J gave up 0 bases, with 7 bases separating them. The CDR3 spans 15 residues. The CDR3 protein is CASSQGLLAKNIQYF. CDR3 DNA: TGCGCCAGCAGCCAAGGTTTACTAGCCAAAAACATTCAGTACTTC.

The genes are TRBV29-1 and TRBJ1-1; D is unclear. V was trimmed by 6 bases and J by 1 base, leaving 9 bases between them. This CDR3 has 12 residues. The germline V gene has CDR1 SQVTM and CDR2 ANQGSEA. The CDR3 loop reads CSVRVGNTEAFF. In DNA form, the CDR3 reads TGCAGCGTGAGGGTGGGGAACACTGAAGCTTTCTTT. The full variable domain, with the rest looked up from reference TRBV29-1 and TRBJ1-1, is SAVISQKPSRDICQRGTSLTIQCQVDSQVTMMFWYRQQPGQSLTLIATANQGSEATYESGFVIDKFPISRPNLTFSTLTVSNMSPEDSSIYLCSVRVGNTEAFFGQGTRLTVV.

The rearrangement links TRBV3-1 to TRBJ2-5; 12 bases line up with TRBD2. Per the germline V gene, CDR1 is LGHDT and CDR2 is YNNKEL (reference sequence). V shed 0 bases and J 9 bases; nucleotides not matched to a gene: 8. The CDR3 runs to 16 residues. The CDR3 bases are TGTGCCAGCAGCCAAGATCTCCTAGCGGGGGGGGTGGCCCAGTACTTC. Translation gives CASSQDLLAGGVAQYF.

This clonotype was seen a few times. J is TRBJ2-7 and V is TRBV7-2; 7 nucleotides match TRBD1. Germline values: CDR1 SGHTA, CDR2 FQGNSA. Losses at the gene ends were 11 bases for V and 3 bases for J; bases not matched to a gene: 10. The CDR3 runs to 13 residues. The CDR3: CASFSQGVYEQYF. CDR3 bases: TGTGCCTCCTTCTCGCAGGGGGTCTACGAGCAGTACTTC. The whole variable domain, remainder taken from reference TRBV7-2 and TRBJ2-7, is GAGVSQSPSNKVTEKGKDVELRCDPISGHTALYWYRQSLGQGLEFLIYFQGNSAPDKSGLPSDRFSAERTGGSVSTLTIQRTQQEDSAVYLCASFSQGVYEQYFGPGTRLTVT.